These T cell receptor beta chains were read from a single sample in a study of OX40 agonist ivuxolimab in advanced cancers. Profiling relied on immunoSEQ multiplex PCR, and the TCRdb table lists in-frame clones only, not all of them. This sample has 55,000 to 65,000 clones, with approximately 87% found just once. This sample comprised CD4+ or CD8+ T cells sorted from blood, obtained in a trial of the OX40 agonist ivuxolimab. The receptor set was obtained from an adult with an advanced solid tumor such as melanoma, head and neck, liver or kidney cancer. Both conserved end residues are part of each CDR3. The D gene is left open where the match is weak. The size entry is marked missing in some rows and otherwise reads once, few, many or a size class.

abundance	v_gene	j_gene	d_gene	CDR3aa	CDR3nt
NA	TRBV7-9	TRBJ2-1	TRBD2	CASSPPSGRAVNEQFF	TGTGCCAGCAGCCCACCCAGCGGGAGGGCCGTCAATGAGCAGTTCTTC
NA	TRBV6-5	TRBJ2-7	NA	CASSRSGTAYEQYF	TGTGCCAGCAGTCGAAGCGGGACAGCCTACGAGCAGTACTTC
NA	TRBV6-1	TRBJ2-2	NA	CASKTGNTGELFF	TGTGCCAGCAAGACAGGGAACACCGGGGAGCTGTTTTTT
NA	TRBV11-2	TRBJ2-1	TRBD2	CASSSRLAGGEQFF	TGTGCCAGCAGCTCCCGACTAGCGGGGGGCGAGCAGTTCTTC
few	TRBV9	TRBJ1-4	NA	CASSNPSQGGDEKLFF	TGTGCCAGCAGCAACCCCTCCCAGGGAGGGGATGAAAAACTGTTTTTT
NA	TRBV18	TRBJ1-3	NA	CASSPLPGSGNTIYF	TGTGCCAGCTCACCACTCCCAGGCTCTGGAAACACCATATATTTT
NA	TRBV6-6	TRBJ2-1	TRBD1	CASGQGVYNEQFF	TGTGCCAGCGGACAGGGGGTTTACAATGAGCAGTTCTTC
once	TRBV30	TRBJ1-1	TRBD1	CAWSVRSPGQGTEAFF	TGTGCCTGGAGTGTACGGTCGCCGGGACAGGGCACTGAAGCTTTCTTT
NA	TRBV18	TRBJ1-5	NA	CASSPPGAGDNQPQHF	TGTGCCAGCTCACCACCGGGGGCGGGGGACAATCAGCCCCAGCATTTT
NA	TRBV6-5	TRBJ1-2	TRBD1	CASSSGTVGYGYTF	TGTGCCAGCAGTTCGGGGACAGTCGGTTATGGCTACACCTTC
NA	TRBV5-4	TRBJ2-2	NA	CASSFPHTGELFF	TGTGCCAGCAGTTTCCCCCACACCGGGGAGCTGTTTTTT
NA	TRBV11-2	TRBJ1-1	NA	CASSSDRGTEAFF	TGTGCCAGCAGCTCCGACCGGGGCACTGAAGCTTTCTTT
NA	TRBV5-1	TRBJ2-5	NA	CASSKGVVSFGETQYF	TGCGCCAGCAGTAAGGGGGTGGTATCCTTCGGAGAGACCCAGTACTTC
NA	TRBV27	TRBJ2-1	TRBD1	CASSSRGLNEQFF	TGTGCCAGCAGTTCCAGGGGGCTTAATGAGCAGTTCTTC
NA	TRBV12-5	TRBJ1-2	NA	CARGDWRDYGYTF	TGTGCTAGGGGGGACTGGAGAGACTATGGCTACACCTTC
NA	TRBV7-9	TRBJ2-7	NA	CASSLANNHYEQYF	TGTGCCAGCAGCTTGGCGAACAACCACTACGAGCAGTACTTC
NA	TRBV11-2	TRBJ2-7	TRBD2	CASSSISPGTSGPWYF	TGTGCCAGCAGCTCCATTAGTCCCGGGACTAGCGGTCCTTGGTACTTC
NA	TRBV9	TRBJ2-7	TRBD1	CASSVSGQGSSYEQYF	TGTGCCAGCAGCGTCTCCGGACAGGGTAGCTCCTACGAGCAGTACTTC
NA	TRBV30	TRBJ2-5	NA	CAWSVGWYQETQYF	TGTGCCTGGAGTGTAGGCTGGTACCAAGAGACCCAGTACTTC
NA	TRBV5-1	TRBJ1-3	NA	CASSVGPSGNTIYF	TGCGCCAGCAGCGTGGGACCCTCTGGAAACACCATATATTTT
NA	TRBV5-1	TRBJ2-1	TRBD2	CASSLAGDTNEQFF	TGCGCCAGCAGTCTAGCGGGCGACACCAATGAGCAGTTCTTC
NA	TRBV5-5	TRBJ1-2	NA	CASSLTANYGYTF	TGTGCCAGCAGCTTGACAGCTAACTATGGCTACACCTTC
NA	TRBV4-1	TRBJ1-5	NA	CASSPGAQGGNQPQHF	TGCGCCAGCAGCCCCGGGGCCCAGGGTGGCAATCAGCCCCAGCATTTT
NA	TRBV9	TRBJ2-1	TRBD2	CASSVPLTSGRGGYNEQFF	TGTGCCAGCAGCGTACCCCTAACTAGCGGGAGAGGCGGCTACAATGAGCAGTTCTTC
NA	TRBV25-1	TRBJ1-4	NA	CASSEGTTNEKLFF	TGTGCCAGCAGTGAAGGAACCACTAATGAAAAACTGTTTTTT
NA	TRBV7-3	TRBJ1-6	NA	CASSLNLGVNSPLHF	TGTGCCAGCAGCTTAAATCTGGGCGTAAATTCACCCCTCCACTTT
NA	TRBV27	TRBJ2-7	NA	CASSPRGAGEQYF	TGTGCCAGCAGTCCCAGGGGGGCCGGCGAGCAGTACTTC
NA	TRBV5-1	TRBJ2-3	NA	CASSLRGTDSTDTQYF	TGCGCCAGCAGCTTGCGAGGGACCGACTCCACAGATACGCAGTATTTT
NA	TRBV18	TRBJ2-5	NA	CASSPRGQQETQYF	TGTGCCAGCTCACCGCGGGGACAGCAAGAGACCCAGTACTTC
few	TRBV11-2	TRBJ1-1	TRBD1	CASSLDLRGLRRTNTEAFF	TGTGCCAGCAGCTTAGATCTTAGGGGGCTAAGGAGGACGAACACTGAAGCTTTCTTT
NA	TRBV30	TRBJ2-3	NA	CAWVAEGGTDTQYF	TGTGCCTGGGTCGCGGAGGGGGGAACAGATACGCAGTATTTT
NA	TRBV5-5	TRBJ2-7	NA	CASSLTRYEQYF	TGTGCCAGCAGCTTAACCCGCTACGAGCAGTACTTC
NA	TRBV5-4	TRBJ2-3	TRBD2	CASSPGLGTDTQYF	TGTGCCAGCAGCCCGGGACTAGGCACAGATACGCAGTATTTT
NA	TRBV5-5	TRBJ1-4	NA	CASSQRGLLNEKLFF	TGTGCCAGCAGCCAGCGGGGGCTCCTTAATGAAAAACTGTTTTTT
NA	TRBV5-1	TRBJ2-2	NA	CASSLGADTGELFF	TGCGCCAGCAGCTTAGGGGCTGACACCGGGGAGCTGTTTTTT
NA	TRBV4-3	TRBJ2-3	TRBD2	CASSFRGADTQYF	TGCGCCAGCAGCTTCCGGGGGGCAGATACGCAGTATTTT
NA	TRBV6-5	TRBJ1-5	NA	CASSLPSGPQHF	TGTGCCAGCAGTTTACCCTCGGGGCCCCAGCATTTT
NA	TRBV2	TRBJ1-1	TRBD1	CASSGQGNTEAFF	TGTGCCAGCTCAGGACAGGGGAACACTGAAGCTTTCTTT
once	TRBV5-8	TRBJ2-1	TRBD2	CASSSTPSGPGQQFF	TGTGCCAGCAGCTCGACGCCTAGCGGCCCAGGCCAGCAGTTCTTC
NA	TRBV30	TRBJ2-1	NA	CASSGYNEQFF	TGTGCCTCATCAGGCTACAATGAGCAGTTCTTC
NA	TRBV19	TRBJ1-1	NA	CASSRRQELGTEAFF	TGTGCCAGTAGTAGAAGACAGGAGTTGGGCACTGAAGCTTTCTTT
NA	TRBV5-1	TRBJ1-2	NA	CASSLEGLMSWGNYGYTF	TGCGCCAGCAGCTTGGAGGGACTGATGAGCTGGGGTAACTATGGCTACACCTTC